What follows are 28 T cell receptor beta chains derived from one specimen sequenced in a study of T cells in Graves' hyperthyroidism and ophthalmopathy. Amplified regions were TCR beta CDR3 sequences from RNA transcripts. Initially, a first-round RT-PCR of the TCR CDR3 employed the HTBI primer set. TCRdb processed the multiplex PCR reads anew with MiXCR; each CDR3 protein has one entry. The table has around 600,000 distinct CDR3 sequences, 12% to 15% seen once. Source material: blood. These receptors were obtained from a young woman with Graves' ophthalmopathy.

This clonotype was seen repeatedly, ten times or more. The rearrangement uses TRBV6-2 or TRBV6-3 and TRBJ1-1, with a possible D match to TRBD1 (5 bases). Germline loops: CDR1 MNHEY, CDR2 SVGEGT. This CDR3 has 16 amino acids. V was pared by 4 bases and J by 1 base, with 16 bases between. The CDR3 protein is CASSFRTDTTNTEAFF. CDR3 coding DNA: TGTGCCAGCAGTTTTCGTACGGACACCACGAACACTGAAGCTTTCTTT.

This clonotype was recorded at least ten times. This rearrangement joins TRBV18 to TRBJ2-5; D call uncertain. The V end was cut by 8 bases, the J end by 2 bases, with 12 bases between. Germline V gene data show CDR1 as KGHSH and CDR2 as LQKENI. The CDR3 covers 13 residues. CDR3 coding DNA: TGTGCCAGCAGCCCCGGAGAGCAAGAGACCCAGTACTTC. This sequence encodes CASSPGEQETQYF.

This clonotype was seen at least ten times. The V call is TRBV20-1, the J call TRBJ1-4; D is uncertain. This CDR3 is built from 12 residues. Trimming pared 4 bases from V and 2 bases from J, leaving 5 bases between. Germline CDR1 DFQATT, CDR2 SNEGSKA (reference sequence). The CDR3 here is CSAKMTNEKLFF. CDR3 DNA: TGCAGTGCTAAAATGACTAATGAAAAACTGTTTTTT.

This clonotype showed up many times. The rearrangement links TRBV24-1 to TRBJ1-5; D is unclear. V lost 3 bases to trimming and J lost 9 bases, with 11 bases between them. This CDR3 is built from 13 residues. The germline V gene encodes CDR1 KGHDR and CDR2 SFDVKD. The CDR3 region has the DNA TGTGCCACCAGTGATACCCGGCAAGGGCCCCAGCATTTT. It encodes CATSDTRQGPQHF.

In its sample, this clonotype was seen many times. The chain carries TRBV5-1 and TRBJ2-1, with 13 bases that match TRBD2. With V trimmed by 9 bases and J by 6 bases, 3 bases remained unmatched. Per germline, CDR1 SGHRS and CDR2 YFSETQ. This CDR3 has 13 residues. CDR3 sequence: CATGTSGTNEQFF. The CDR3 DNA follows: TGCGCCACCGGGACTAGCGGGACCAATGAGCAGTTCTTC.

The V and J genes are TRBV12-3 or TRBV12-4 and TRBJ2-7; 8 bases align to TRBD2. This CDR3 is built from 17 residues. Losses at the gene ends were 4 bases for V and 0 bases for J; bases not matched to a gene: 11. CDR3: CASSSRGGSGNSYEQYF. CDR3 nucleotide sequence: TGTGCCAGCAGTTCCCGGGGGGGTAGCGGGAACTCCTACGAGCAGTACTTC.

This clonotype was seen only a few times. The J gene is TRBJ2-7, the V gene TRBV7-9, with 7 bases that match TRBD1. The CDR3 contains 15 residues. CDR1 is SEHNR, CDR2 FQNEAQ, per germline (reference sequence). With V trimmed by 6 bases and J by 2 bases, 10 bases remained unmatched. The CDR3 sequence: CASSIHGTEPYEQYF. The CDR3 DNA is TGTGCCAGCAGTATTCACGGGACAGAACCCTACGAGCAGTACTTC.

The rearrangement uses TRBV7-6 and TRBJ1-6; D not certain. Per the germline V gene, CDR1 is SGHVS and CDR2 is FNYEAQ. The CDR3 contains 13 residues. The V and J ends lost 1 base and 12 bases respectively, with 10 bases between them. The CDR3 reads CASSLGPKGPLHF. The CDR3 DNA reads as TGTGCCAGCAGCTTAGGGCCTAAGGGACCCCTCCACTTT.

This clonotype has more than one count but fewer than ten. The chain carries TRBV7-2 and TRBJ2-7; D is perhaps TRBD1 (6 bases). The CDR3 extends over 15 amino acids. Between the trimmed V and J ends, which lost 4 bases and 6 bases, there was a span of 19 bases. CDR1 SGHTA and CDR2 FQGNSA come from the germline V gene. The CDR3 DNA sequence: TGTGCCAGCAGCTCCCCTCGACAGGTGCGAGGCGAGCAGTACTTC. This encodes CASSSPRQVRGEQYF.

This chain links TRBV9 with TRBJ1-2; no clear D. Germline V gene lookup returns CDR1 SGDLS and CDR2 YYNGEE. The CDR3 is 14 amino acids. Trimming left V 3 bases short and J 2 bases short, with 11 bases between. CDR3 in amino acids: CASSGWTGNYGYTF. The CDR3 nucleotides read TGTGCCAGCAGCGGATGGACGGGAAACTATGGCTACACCTTC.

This clonotype has only one observation. The chain uses TRBV9 and TRBJ2-5; 7 bases line up with TRBD1. Germline CDR1 SGDLS, CDR2 YYNGEE. With 2 bases clipped from V and 4 bases from J, the junction kept 8 bases outside the gene matches. This CDR3 has 15 amino acids. The CDR3 loop reads CASSVTGVGRETQYF. CDR3 bases: TGTGCCAGCAGCGTTACAGGGGTAGGGAGAGAGACCCAGTACTTC.

In its sample, this clonotype was seen a few times. This sequence joins TRBV4-1 and TRBJ2-5, with 7 nucleotides matching TRBD1. After removal of 0 bases from V and 2 bases from J, the junction contained 12 bases not matched to a gene. The germline V gene encodes CDR1 MGHRA and CDR2 YSYEKL. This CDR3 has 18 amino acids. Written as DNA, the CDR3 is TGCGCCAGCAGCCAAGATAGGGTGGTAGGGGGCGGTCAAGAGACCCAGTACTTC. It translates to CASSQDRVVGGGQETQYF.

This clonotype was detected ten times or more. This chain uses TRBV28 with TRBJ1-1, with a tentative D call TRBD1 (6 bases). Germline V gene lookup returns CDR1 MDHEN and CDR2 SYDVKM. Trimming shortened V by 3 bases and J by 5 bases, and 16 bases separated the two germline ends. The CDR3 loop spans 15 amino acids. The CDR3 nucleotides are TGTGCCAGCAGTTTCCCACCCCCAGGGGTAACTGAAGCTTTCTTT. Translated, it gives CASSFPPPGVTEAFF.

This clonotype has at least ten counts. The gene calls are TRBV7-8 and TRBJ1-2; D is uncertain. CDR3 length equals 12 residues. Trimming cost V 5 bases and J 4 bases, with 8 bases left between them. Germline CDR1 and CDR2: SGHVS and FQNEAQ. Written as DNA, the CDR3 is TGTGCCAGCAGCATGACCGGCTATGGCTACACCTTC. Amino acids: CASSMTGYGYTF. The variable domain in full, completed from reference TRBV7-8 and TRBJ1-2, reads GAGVSQSPRYKVAKRGQDVALRCDPISGHVSLFWYQQALGQGPEFLTYFQNEAQLDKSGLPSDRFFAERPEGSVSTLKIQRTQQEDSAVYLCASSMTGYGYTFGSGTRLTVV.

This clonotype was seen just once. This sequence joins TRBV9 and TRBJ2-1; 11 nucleotides align to TRBD2. V lost 1 base, J lost 8 bases, and 5 bases stayed unmatched. This CDR3 region has 15 residues. Germline V gives CDR1 SGDLS, CDR2 YYNGEE. CDR3 amino acids: CASSVSLAGGYEQFF. CDR3 in DNA: TGTGCCAGCAGCGTAAGTCTAGCGGGAGGATATGAGCAGTTCTTC.

This clonotype was counted between two and nine times. The V gene is TRBV27, the J gene TRBJ2-1; 8 bases fit TRBD2. Germline V gives CDR1 MNHEY, CDR2 SMNVEV (reference sequence). The CDR3 spans 15 residues. V shed 4 bases, J shed 5 bases, and the junction held 7 bases outside the gene matches. The DNA for the CDR3 is TGTGCCAGCAGTTCCGGGACTAGGTCTCACAATGAGCAGTTCTTC. It specifies CASSSGTRSHNEQFF.

This clonotype was counted ten times or more. The chain employs TRBV18 and TRBJ1-1, with TRBD1 matching over 9 bases. With V trimmed by 3 bases and J by 1 base, 6 bases remained unmatched. The CDR3 spans 16 residues. The germline CDR1 and CDR2 sequences are KGHSH and LQKENI. This chain's CDR3 is CASSPGQGRRNTEAFF. The CDR3 bases are TGTGCCAGCTCACCGGGACAGGGACGACGGAACACTGAAGCTTTCTTT.

In its sample, this clonotype was seen many times. CDR3 sequence: CASSPPRVRRTGELFF. The CDR3 coding sequence is TGTGCCAGCAGCCCTCCAAGGGTGAGACGCACCGGGGAGCTGTTTTTT. V and J are TRBV3-1 and TRBJ2-2; D not certain. V was clipped by 4 bases and J by 4 bases, with 16 bases between them. The germline V gene encodes CDR1 LGHDT and CDR2 YNNKEL (reference sequence). The CDR3 totals 16 residues.

This clonotype came up many times. V is TRBV20-1 and J is TRBJ2-5; tentative D call: TRBD2 (5 bases). Between the trimmed V and J ends, which lost 3 bases and 2 bases, there was a span of 22 bases. The CDR3 length is 17 residues. Germline CDR1 DFQATT, CDR2 SNEGSKA (reference sequence). CDR3 nucleotides: TGCAGTGCTAGGAGCGAGAGGGCGTTACTTCAACAAGAGACCCAGTACTTC. It encodes CSARSERALLQQETQYF.

This clonotype was observed a few times. J is TRBJ2-7 and V is TRBV27; possible D gene TRBD2, 5 bases. Trimming took off 4 bases at V and 4 bases at J, with 11 bases between the two ends. The CDR3 length is 13 residues. CDR1 and CDR2 from the germline V gene are MNHEY and SMNVEV (reference sequence). The CDR3 region has the DNA TGTGCCAGCAGTTCTCCGGGGAGATACGAGCAGTACTTC. Translated: CASSSPGRYEQYF.

This clonotype was detected ten times or more. The chain carries TRBV11-2 and TRBJ2-7, with 7 positions matching TRBD2. There are 15 residues in the CDR3. The germline V gene encodes CDR1 SGHAT and CDR2 FQNNGV. The V segment lost 2 bases and the J segment 2 bases; nucleotides outside the gene matches: 6. The CDR3 protein is CASSLSSGRTYEQYF. CDR3 bases: TGTGCCAGCAGCTTAAGTAGCGGGCGCACCTACGAGCAGTACTTC.

The chain combines TRBV7-9 with TRBJ2-1, with a weak D call TRBD1 (5 bases). Germline V gives CDR1 SEHNR, CDR2 FQNEAQ (reference sequence). V gave up 5 bases and J gave up 1 base, with 18 bases separating them. The CDR3 totals 17 residues. This CDR3 reads CASSPPRVSVSYNEQFF. As DNA, the CDR3 is TGTGCCAGCAGCCCTCCCAGGGTGAGCGTGTCCTACAATGAGCAGTTCTTC. Variable domain in full (rest from reference TRBV7-9 and TRBJ2-1): DTGVSQNPRHKITKRGQNVTFRCDPISEHNRLYWYRQTLGQGPEFLTYFQNEAQLEKSRLLSDRFSAERPKGSFSTLEIQRTEQGDSAMYLCASSPPRVSVSYNEQFFGPGTRLTVL.

This clonotype has a count of ten or more. V is TRBV28 and J is TRBJ1-6; D possibly corresponds to TRBD1 (6 bases). V was shortened by 6 bases and J by 7 bases, with 16 bases between the two germline ends. Germline lookup yields CDR1 MDHEN and CDR2 SYDVKM. This CDR3 comprises 15 residues. CDR3 loop: CASRVSGGRNSPLHF. DNA for the CDR3: TGTGCCAGCAGAGTTTCGGGGGGCCGAAATTCACCCCTCCACTTT.

The gene calls are TRBV14 and TRBJ1-1, with D hard to call. In germline, CDR1 is SGHDN, CDR2 FVKESK. V lost 7 bases to trimming and J lost 4 bases, with 13 bases between them. CDR3 length: 13 amino acids. The DNA for the CDR3 is TGTGCCAGCAACGGGATAATGGGCACTGAAGCTTTCTTT. Translating it yields CASNGIMGTEAFF.

Many counts were recorded for this clonotype. One end of the junction varies from germline; a read error may be responsible. The chain joins TRBV7-7 to TRBJ2-1; possibly TRBD2 for D (5 bases). Germline values: CDR1 SSHAT, CDR2 FNYEAQ (reference sequence). This CDR3 has 14 residues. Here the CDR3 reads CASSLGASTNEQFF. The CDR3 coding sequence is TGTGCTAGCAGCTTAGGAGCTAGCACGAATGAGCAGTTCTTC.

This clonotype came up a few times. The chain uses TRBV7-9 and TRBJ2-3; the match to TRBD2 covers 7 bases. The V and J ends lost 6 bases and 0 bases, in that order; junction bases with no gene match: 12. Germline assignment: CDR1 SEHNR and CDR2 FQNEAQ (reference sequence). This CDR3 is 17 amino acids long. The CDR3: CASSQRGLWFSTDTQYF. In DNA, the CDR3 is TGTGCCAGCAGTCAACGGGGACTATGGTTTAGCACAGATACGCAGTATTTT.

This clonotype was counted between two and nine times. V usage is TRBV24-1 and J usage is TRBJ1-5, with a possible D match to TRBD1 (6 bases). V was shortened by 5 bases and J by 7 bases, with 11 bases between the two germline ends. Germline-derived CDR1 and CDR2 are KGHDR and SFDVKD. The CDR3 loop spans 13 amino acids. CDR3 bases: TGTGCCACCAGTGGGGGGGCGAGGCAGCCCCAGCATTTT. Amino acid sequence: CATSGGARQPQHF.

This clonotype was detected ten times or more. The chain joins TRBV12-3 or TRBV12-4 to TRBJ2-1; unclear D gene. The CDR3 covers 16 residues. Trimming removed 3 bases from V and 0 bases from J, with 12 bases in between. The CDR3 spells CASSFWRSSSYNEQFF. CDR3 bases: TGTGCCAGCAGTTTTTGGCGATCTAGCTCCTACAATGAGCAGTTCTTC.